Listed below are T cell receptor beta chains from one sample, sequenced in a study of Ad26.COV2.S vaccination and SARS-CoV-2 variants. Here immunoSEQ multiplex PCR was the method, and the copy in TCRdb shows in-frame clones only, minus some. The repertoire holds around 450,000 clones, with roughly nine tenths as singletons. This specimen consisted of peripheral blood, obtained in a trial of Ad26.COV2.S vaccine versus placebo. The receptors were sampled from a person aged 18-60 years who received the Ad26.COV2.S COVID-19 vaccine or a placebo. Each CDR3 is given with its conserved first and last residue. The D gene is left open where the match is weak. Clone size is given for some rows only: seen once, a few or many times, or a class if the clone is expanded.

size | J | V | D | CDR3 | DNA
- | TRBJ2-2 | TRBV6-2/TRBV6-3 | TRBD2 | CASSFLSGRARNGELFF | TGTGCCAGCAGTTTCCTGAGCGGGAGGGCCCGTAACGGGGAGCTGTTTTTT
- | TRBJ2-3 | TRBV7-9 | TRBD2 | CASSRLRTSGFTDTQYF | TGTGCCAGCAGCCGGTTGCGGACTAGCGGATTCACAGATACGCAGTATTTT
- | TRBJ2-2 | TRBV11-3 | TRBD1 | CASSLGTGLAGELFF | TGTGCCAGCAGCTTGGGGACAGGGCTCGCCGGGGAGCTGTTTTTT
- | TRBJ1-5 | TRBV3-1/TRBV3-2 | - | CASSLGYLTGNQPQHF | TGTGCCAGCAGTCTCGGTTATCTTACAGGGAATCAGCCCCAGCATTTT
- | TRBJ2-7 | TRBV7-9 | - | CASSPRGYEQYF | TGTGCCAGCAGCCCTAGGGGTTACGAGCAGTACTTC
- | TRBJ1-2 | TRBV29-1 | - | CSVVVVRGYTF | TGCAGCGTTGTAGTAGTCAGGGGCTACACCTTC
few | TRBJ2-2 | TRBV6-6 | TRBD1 | CASSPRTGTTGELFF | TGTGCCAGCAGTCCACGGACAGGGACCACCGGGGAGCTGTTTTTT
- | TRBJ2-5 | TRBV6-2/TRBV6-3 | TRBD1 | CASSYSRDSQKETQYF | TGTGCCAGCAGTTACTCGAGGGACAGCCAAAAAGAGACCCAGTACTTC
- | TRBJ1-2 | TRBV6-5 | - | CASSYSGQGGDGYTF | TGTGCCAGCAGTTACTCCGGGCAGGGTGGTGATGGCTACACCTTC
- | TRBJ1-4 | TRBV5-1 | - | CASSLGTGLDEKLFF | TGCGCCAGCAGCTTGGGAACAGGGCTTGATGAAAAACTGTTTTTT
few | TRBJ1-5 | TRBV4-2 | TRBD1 | CASSRDSLGNQPQHF | TGTGCCAGCAGCCGGGACAGCCTCGGGAATCAGCCCCAGCATTTT
- | TRBJ1-1 | TRBV18 | - | CASSPRWAGINTEAFF | TGTGCCAGCTCACCACGGTGGGCAGGGATCAACACTGAAGCTTTCTTT
once | TRBJ2-7 | TRBV28 | - | CASSFPGTVAYEQYF | TGTGCCAGCAGTTTCCCCGGGACGGTGGCCTACGAGCAGTACTTC
- | TRBJ1-3 | TRBV27 | TRBD1 | CASRLTGSNTIYF | TGTGCCAGCAGGCTGACAGGGTCAAACACCATATATTTT
once | TRBJ1-1 | TRBV2 | TRBD1 | CASTGGLAEAFF | TGTGCCAGCACAGGGGGCCTGGCTGAAGCTTTCTTT
once | TRBJ2-2 | TRBV5-1 | - | CASSSRGFPTPTGELFF | TGCGCCAGCAGCTCGAGGGGTTTTCCCACCCCCACCGGGGAGCTGTTTTTT
- | TRBJ2-1 | TRBV7-2 | - | CASSLQVATYNEQFF | TGTGCCAGCAGCTTACAAGTAGCTACCTACAATGAGCAGTTCTTC
- | TRBJ1-4 | TRBV9 | - | CASSTTLVNEKLFF | TGTGCCAGCAGTACGACGCTGGTGAATGAAAAACTGTTTTTT
- | TRBJ2-1 | TRBV6-5 | - | CASSYTGDYNEQFF | TGTGCCAGCAGTTACACCGGGGACTACAATGAGCAGTTCTTC
- | TRBJ1-5 | TRBV5-8 | - | CASSGYSTGIRNQPQHF | TGTGCCAGCAGCGGCTACTCCACAGGTATCCGCAATCAGCCCCAGCATTTT
once | TRBJ1-1 | TRBV5-6 | - | CASSSGQNTEAFF | TGTGCCAGCAGCTCGGGACAGAACACTGAAGCTTTCTTT
- | TRBJ1-5 | TRBV4-2 | - | CASSQDFGNQPQHF | TGTGCCAGCAGCCAAGATTTTGGCAATCAGCCCCAGCATTTT
- | TRBJ1-2 | TRBV7-2 | - | CASSYSSPSNYGYTF | TGTGCCAGCAGCTACTCCAGCCCTTCTAACTATGGCTACACCTTC
- | TRBJ2-3 | TRBV15 | TRBD1 | CATSGIRGDTQYF | TGTGCCACCAGCGGCATCAGGGGGGATACGCAGTATTTT
- | TRBJ2-2 | TRBV20-1 | - | CSASRGSNTGELFF | TGCAGTGCTAGTAGGGGATCGAACACCGGGGAGCTGTTTTTT
- | TRBJ1-1 | TRBV11-3 | - | CASSLGSFEAFF | TGTGCCAGCAGCCTAGGTTCTTTTGAAGCTTTCTTT
- | TRBJ2-3 | TRBV24-1 | - | CATSAPPGLGDTQYF | TGTGCCACCAGTGCCCCGCCGGGTTTAGGAGATACGCAGTATTTT
few | TRBJ1-6 | TRBV2 | - | CASSEGRGNSPLHF | TGTGCCAGCAGTGAAGGCAGGGGTAATTCACCCCTCCACTTT
- | TRBJ2-1 | TRBV21-1 | - | CASREGQGRSEQFF | TGTGCCAGCAGGGAAGGACAGGGGAGGAGTGAGCAGTTCTTC
- | TRBJ2-2 | TRBV5-1 | - | CASSFSHGNTGELFF | TGCGCCAGCAGCTTTAGCCACGGGAACACCGGGGAGCTGTTTTTT
- | TRBJ2-1 | TRBV5-6 | TRBD1 | CASSLEGGFGGYNEQFF | TGTGCCAGCAGCTTGGAAGGGGGCTTTGGTGGGTACAATGAGCAGTTCTTC
- | TRBJ2-1 | TRBV4-3 | - | CASSLQGDEQFF | TGCGCCAGCAGCCTTCAAGGGGATGAGCAGTTCTTC
- | TRBJ1-2 | TRBV18 | TRBD1 | CASSPGQGRYGYTF | TGTGCCAGCTCACCGGGACAGGGGCGCTATGGCTACACCTTC
- | TRBJ1-5 | TRBV6-1 | TRBD1 | CASSESWTGEQPQHF | TGTGCCAGCAGTGAATCCTGGACAGGGGAACAGCCCCAGCATTTT
- | TRBJ2-3 | TRBV29-1 | TRBD1 | CSVLGTDPPDTQYF | TGCAGCGTTCTAGGGACAGACCCCCCAGATACGCAGTATTTT
- | TRBJ1-6 | TRBV5-6 | TRBD1 | CASSLAWTGYSPLHF | TGTGCCAGCAGCTTGGCATGGACAGGTTATTCACCCCTCCACTTT
- | TRBJ1-5 | TRBV18 | - | CASSPTGTPHQPQHF | TGTGCCAGCTCACCAACCGGGACCCCCCATCAGCCCCAGCATTTT
- | TRBJ1-1 | TRBV30 | TRBD1 | CAHVLGGRNTEAFF | TGTGCCCATGTATTAGGGGGCCGGAACACTGAAGCTTTCTTT
- | TRBJ2-1 | TRBV20-1 | - | CSADRYNEQFF | TGCAGTGCTGATAGGTACAATGAGCAGTTCTTC
- | TRBJ1-2 | TRBV4-3 | - | CASSQARDPGDGYTF | TGCGCCAGCAGCCAAGCTCGGGACCCCGGTGATGGCTACACCTTC
few | TRBJ2-2 | TRBV15 | - | CATSRGASGSNTGELFF | TGTGCCACCAGCAGAGGAGCAAGCGGATCGAACACCGGGGAGCTGTTTTTT
- | TRBJ2-1 | TRBV7-2 | - | CASIRGASSYNEQFF | TGTGCCAGCATTAGAGGAGCCAGCTCCTACAATGAGCAGTTCTTC
- | TRBJ2-7 | TRBV7-2 | TRBD1 | CASSPRQGYEQYF | TGTGCCAGCAGCCCCCGACAGGGATACGAGCAGTACTTC
- | TRBJ1-5 | TRBV5-5 | - | CASSLQGRQPQHF | TGTGCCAGCAGCTTACAGGGCCGACAGCCCCAGCATTTT
- | TRBJ2-1 | TRBV10-3 | TRBD2 | CAISASGRDYNEQFF | TGTGCCATCAGTGCAAGCGGGAGGGACTACAATGAGCAGTTCTTC
- | TRBJ1-2 | TRBV28 | - | CAIYGRGADGYTF | TGTGCCATATACGGACGGGGGGCCGATGGCTACACCTTC
- | TRBJ2-2 | TRBV20-1 | - | CSASWGRGELFF | TGCAGTGCTAGTTGGGGGCGCGGGGAGCTGTTTTTT
- | TRBJ2-6 | TRBV29-1 | - | CTVIAGANVLTF | TGCACCGTAATAGCTGGGGCCAACGTCCTGACTTTC